The text below deals with one T cell receptor beta chain. Its specific antigen is unknown. Per-base quality was not reported, and no clone a single base away is much larger than it. This entry comes from a study of beta chain features in type 1 diabetes (dated by TCRdb to between 2018 and 2020). Notes on the research overall: Mean age, gender distribution, total cell number and subset yield were not different between patients and healthy donors. Regulatory and stem cell-like memory subsets were isolated from only 8 patients and roughly eight healthy donors, whereas naive and central memory subsets came from all 30 or so donors. The study compared the TCRB repertoires of sorted circulating CD4+ T cell subsets in recently diagnosed type 1 diabetes patients with those in matched healthy donors. Across all samples, fewer than 130 million sorted cells were examined, and cell number per subset correlated strongly with RNA yield.

The entire amount of isolated RNA was reverse transcribed using the High Capacity cDNA Reverse Transcription Kit, so the sequenced TCRB transcripts were expressed ones. Deep immunoSEQ sequencing was performed on naive, central memory and regulatory T cell samples, with an average of approximately 3.9 million total reads per sample. Sorted cells were lysed in RLT buffer and RNA was extracted with DNase-treated RNeasy Micro or Mini kits, depending on cell number. Each cell subset was processed on its own to prevent cross-contamination, while patient and healthy donor samples were processed together. The immunoSEQ multiplex PCR was used to amplify TCRB sequences from cDNA, generating 87-bp fragments that spanned the CDR3 region. Sequencing of the amplicons was performed on the Illumina HiSeq platform. Per the original workflow: Synthetic template baselines were used to correct PCR bias computationally, reads within Hamming distance 2 were collapsed, and singletons that could not be merged were discarded. Reads were aligned to IMGT to assign V, D and J genes, CDR3 length, and insertions or deletions at six rearrangement sites. Within each subset, clonotype counts were normalized to sorted cell number, after which true diversity and Gini coefficients were computed with the tcR R package. The overlap coefficient, calculated on TCRB nucleotide sequences, was used to quantify repertoire sharing. As a proxy for the pre-selection repertoire, out-of-frame TCRB sequences from naive cells were analyzed. TCRdb obtained this table from immuneACCESS and retained in-frame rearrangements with V and J assigned. These tables miss some clones; where compared with another copy, unresolved V genes account for less than half of the shortfall, and the remainder is unexplained. That table furnishes V, J and clone size, whereas the DNA furnished D and trimming. For this sample the table gives about 250,000 clones, of which around an eighth were detected only once. About 0.03% of the sample is taken by the ten largest.

A single peripheral blood draw of about 116 mL on average was collected from each donor into heparinised tubes. Using a panel that included CD45RO, CCR7, CD25, CD127, CD95 and CD27, naive, central memory, regulatory and stem cell-like memory CD4+ T cells were sorted on a BD FACSAria II. Purity was above 95% for every sorted population. PBMCs were isolated immediately by Lymphoprep density gradient centrifugation and stained directly without culture. So that batch effects would be minimized, each experiment stained and sorted samples in pairs, pairing one healthy donor with one patient. General study outcomes and caveats: Only small numbers of individuals were included in the HLA sub-analyses, which left unresolved whether HLA type had any influence on TCRB rearrangement. Sequencing cDNA rather than genomic DNA could over-represent highly expressing activated cells, although activation and CD3 levels did not differ between groups. PCR may preferentially amplify shorter templates, but because patient and control samples were amplified and corrected together, any resulting skew would affect both groups equally. At VDJ recombination sites, type 1 diabetes patients had fewer insertions and more deleted nucleotides, which implies abnormalities in thymic rearrangement. Type 1 diabetes patients showed a moderate but significant shortening of TCRB CDR3 length in all four CD4+ subsets. Naive, central memory and regulatory TCRB repertoires appeared to be more similar among patients than among healthy donors.

The TCR was taken from a middle-aged woman in good health. Specimen: naive CD4+ T cells from blood. The sample's cell subset or site label, in plain terms: true naive CD4+ T cells.

CDR3 reads: CASSLQGRSYEQYF. The DNA is TGTGCCAGCAGTCTACAGGGCCGCTCCTACGAGCAGTACTTC. This chain joins TRBV6-6 to TRBJ2-5; TRBD1 could be the D gene, as 6 bases match. The DNA end is a closer match to TRBJ2-7, so the J assignment may be wrong. The cysteine opens and the phenylalanine closes a CDR3 of 14 amino acids. The only DNA kept is the CDR3, 42 bases in frame from the first base. CDR1 is given as MNHNY and CDR2 as SVGAGI, both from the germline V gene (reference sequence).